Each of the 15 T cell receptor beta chains below was sequenced from the same sample in a study of T cells in Graves' hyperthyroidism and ophthalmopathy. RNA transcripts provided the source from which TCR beta CDR3 regions were amplified. A set of HTBI primers served as the primers for a first-round RT-PCR of the TCR CDR3. TCRdb processed the multiplex PCR reads anew with MiXCR; each CDR3 protein has one entry. The repertoire has hundreds of thousands of distinct CDR3 sequences, approximately 14% of them found once; the top ten carry approximately 25%. The sample was blood. These receptor sequences come from a woman aged 25-40 years with Graves' hyperthyroidism.

The sample holds many counts of this clonotype. The chain uses TRBV6-1 and TRBJ2-7; tentatively, D is TRBD1 (6 bases). Per the germline V gene, CDR1 is MNHNS and CDR2 is SASEGT. V was shortened by 5 bases and J by 1 base, with 15 bases between the two germline ends. There are 15 residues in the CDR3. The CDR3, as DNA: TGTGCCAGCAGTACCATCCCGGGACAATCCTACGAGCAGTACTTC. Translated, it gives CASSTIPGQSYEQYF.

In its sample, this clonotype was seen a few times. The chain is built from TRBV18 and TRBJ1-5; TRBD1 is a possible D gene (5 bases). CDR3 length: 15 residues. The V gene's germline CDR1 is KGHSH and CDR2 LQKENI. V gave up 2 bases and J gave up 5 bases, with 13 bases separating them. CDR3 nucleotides: TGTGCCAGCTCACCAAACGCAGGGTACGATCAGCCCCAGCATTTT. Translating it yields CASSPNAGYDQPQHF.

CDR3 amino acids: CASSSRQDSTDTQYF. The CDR3, as DNA: TGTGCCAGTAGTTCCCGTCAGGACAGCACAGATACGCAGTATTTT. The rearrangement joins TRBV19 to TRBJ2-3; the D is unclear. Germline CDR1 is LNHDA and CDR2 is SQIVND (reference sequence). The CDR3 consists of 15 residues. Trimming stripped 5 bases from V and 0 bases from J, with 12 bases between.

This clonotype appeared a few times. This chain links TRBV19 with TRBJ2-1, with 7 bases identical to TRBD2. Trimming removed 1 base from V and 12 bases from J; junction bases left unmatched: 9. The CDR3 is 14 amino acids. Germline V gives CDR1 LNHDA, CDR2 SQIVND (reference sequence). In DNA form, the CDR3 reads TGTGCCAGTAGTATAGCCGGGACTACTAACCCGCAGTTCTTC. It yields the protein CASSIAGTTNPQFF.

This clonotype has a count of ten or more. The chain couples TRBV6-2 or TRBV6-3 to TRBJ2-7, with D possibly called TRBD1 or TRBD2 (5 bases each). There are 18 residues in the CDR3. CDR1 and CDR2 from the germline V gene are MNHEY and SVGEGT. V shed 0 bases and J shed 3 bases, with 21 bases lying between them. Here the CDR3 reads CASSYSLGATDGYYEQYF. CDR3 nucleotide sequence: TGTGCCAGCAGTTACTCCCTCGGGGCGACCGACGGGTACTACGAGCAGTACTTC.

There are many counts of this clonotype. This chain links TRBV20-1 with TRBJ2-2; 11 bases fit TRBD1. The CDR3 is 14 residues long. CDR1 is DFQATT and CDR2 is SNEGSKA in the germline V gene (reference sequence). Trimming cost V 6 bases and J 6 bases; bases outside gene matches: 6. The CDR3 sequence is CSAPGQGVAGELFF. In DNA form, the CDR3 reads TGCAGTGCCCCGGGACAGGGGGTAGCCGGGGAGCTGTTTTTT.

This clonotype was observed a few times. The genes are TRBV18 and TRBJ2-1; no reliable D call. Trimming took off 1 base at V and 11 bases at J, with 12 bases between the two ends. The CDR3 is 13 residues long. Germline loops: CDR1 KGHSH, CDR2 LQKENI. Here the CDR3 reads CASSPRIPVQQFF. The CDR3 coding sequence is TGTGCCAGCTCACCACGAATACCCGTTCAGCAGTTCTTC.

In this sample, this clonotype turned up many times. The chain is built from TRBV28 and TRBJ2-7; the match to TRBD2 covers 7 bases. Germline assignment: CDR1 MDHEN and CDR2 SYDVKM. The CDR3 covers 16 residues. V lost 6 bases, J lost 2 bases, and 13 bases stayed unmatched. The CDR3 reads CASSTPPGRGPYEQYF. CDR3 nucleotides: TGTGCCAGCAGCACCCCCCCGGGGAGGGGACCCTACGAGCAGTACTTC.

This clonotype was picked up a small number of times. The chain uses TRBV19 and TRBJ1-5; a possible D gene is TRBD1 (5 bases). CDR1 LNHDA and CDR2 SQIVND come from the germline V gene (reference sequence). The CDR3 loop spans 15 amino acids. V lost 3 bases and J 1 base, leaving 10 bases between the germline ends. The CDR3 region is CASSIDRGSNQPQHF. The CDR3 nucleotides read TGTGCCAGTAGTATTGATCGGGGGAGCAATCAGCCCCAGCATTTT.

At least ten counts were recorded for this clonotype. J is TRBJ2-7 and V is TRBV7-2, with 7 bases matching TRBD2. This CDR3 is 14 amino acids long. J gave up 2 bases and V 5 bases, and 6 bases lay outside the gene matches. From germline, CDR1 is SGHTA and CDR2 FQGNSA. The CDR3 region is CASSKGGNPYEQYF. CDR3 coding DNA: TGTGCCAGCAGCAAGGGAGGGAACCCCTACGAGCAGTACTTC.

Worth noting for this clonotype: A much larger clonotype is one base distant, so this may be a read error. The chain couples TRBV11-2 to TRBJ1-5; D not certain. The germline gives CDR1 SGHAT, CDR2 FQNNGV. This CDR3 comprises 14 residues. The chain's CDR3 is CASSLKAGNHPQHF. CDR3 DNA: TGTGCCAGCAGCTTAAAGGCGGGTAATCACCCCCAGCATTTT.

This clonotype was seen many times. The chain couples TRBV12-3 or TRBV12-4 to TRBJ2-3; TRBD2 agrees at 8 bases. Trimming cost V 8 bases and J 4 bases; bases outside gene matches: 8. The CDR3 runs to 14 residues. The CDR3 nucleotides are TGTGCCAGCGGAAAGGTCGGGGGGGCAGATACGCAGTATTTT. This encodes CASGKVGGADTQYF.

V and J are TRBV27 and TRBJ2-7; the D gene is possibly TRBD2 (6 bases). Germline V CDR1 and CDR2: MNHEY, SMNVEV (reference sequence). The V end was cut by 5 bases, the J end by 6 bases, with 17 bases between. The CDR3 spans 14 residues. The CDR3 sequence: CASSTGSLRGEQYF. The CDR3 bases are TGTGCCAGCAGTACCGGGAGCTTGCGGGGCGAGCAGTACTTC.

The table lists this clonotype with many counts. The CDR3 DNA sequence: TGTGCCAGCAGTTATCTAGCGGATCAAAAGACCCAGTACTTC. Residues: CASSYLADQKTQYF. The chain carries TRBV28 and TRBJ2-5, with TRBD2 identical over 7 bases. The CDR3 loop spans 14 amino acids. CDR1 and CDR2 from the germline V gene are MDHEN and SYDVKM. V shed 4 bases, J shed 6 bases, and the junction held 8 bases outside the gene matches.

V gene TRBV7-9 combines with J gene TRBJ1-2; 10 bases match TRBD1. Per germline, CDR1 SEHNR and CDR2 FQNEAQ (reference sequence). The CDR3 has 17 amino acids. J lost 2 bases, V lost 3 bases, and 9 bases had no gene match. The CDR3 sequence is CASSFDRGPTGNYGYTF. The CDR3 DNA is TGTGCCAGCAGCTTCGACAGGGGGCCTACCGGGAACTATGGCTACACCTTC.